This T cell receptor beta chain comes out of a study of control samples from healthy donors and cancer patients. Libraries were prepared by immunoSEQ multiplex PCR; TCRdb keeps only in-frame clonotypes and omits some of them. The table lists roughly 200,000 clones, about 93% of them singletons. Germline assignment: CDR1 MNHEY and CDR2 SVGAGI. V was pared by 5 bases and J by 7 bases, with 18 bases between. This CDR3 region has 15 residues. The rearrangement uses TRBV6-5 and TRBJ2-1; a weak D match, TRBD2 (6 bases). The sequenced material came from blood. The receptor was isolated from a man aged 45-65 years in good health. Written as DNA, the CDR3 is TGTGCCAGCAGTCGGACCACGGCGGGGAAGAATGAGCAGTTCTTC. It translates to CASSRTTAGKNEQFF.